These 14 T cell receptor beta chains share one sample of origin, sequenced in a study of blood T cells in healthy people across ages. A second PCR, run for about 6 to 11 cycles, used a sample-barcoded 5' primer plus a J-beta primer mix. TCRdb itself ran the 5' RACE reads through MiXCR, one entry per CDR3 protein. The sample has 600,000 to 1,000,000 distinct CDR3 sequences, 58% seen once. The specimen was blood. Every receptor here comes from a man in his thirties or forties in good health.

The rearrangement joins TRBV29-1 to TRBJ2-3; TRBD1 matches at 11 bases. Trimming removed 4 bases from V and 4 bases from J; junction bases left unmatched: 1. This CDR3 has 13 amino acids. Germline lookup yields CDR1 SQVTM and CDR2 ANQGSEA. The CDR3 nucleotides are TGCAGCGTTGGGGACAGGGGGTCAGATACGCAGTATTTT. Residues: CSVGDRGSDTQYF.

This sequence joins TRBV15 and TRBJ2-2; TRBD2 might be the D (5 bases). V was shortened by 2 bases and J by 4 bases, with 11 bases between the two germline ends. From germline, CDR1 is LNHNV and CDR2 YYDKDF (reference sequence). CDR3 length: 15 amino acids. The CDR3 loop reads CATSRSRGITGELFF. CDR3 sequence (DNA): TGTGCCACCAGCAGATCTAGAGGGATCACCGGGGAGCTGTTTTTT.

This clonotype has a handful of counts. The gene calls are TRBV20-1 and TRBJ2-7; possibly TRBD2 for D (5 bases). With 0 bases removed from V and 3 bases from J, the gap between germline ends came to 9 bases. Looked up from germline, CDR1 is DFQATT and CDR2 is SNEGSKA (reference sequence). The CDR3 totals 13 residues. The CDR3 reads CSARDSAGYEQYF. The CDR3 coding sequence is TGCAGTGCTAGAGATTCGGCGGGCTACGAGCAGTACTTC.

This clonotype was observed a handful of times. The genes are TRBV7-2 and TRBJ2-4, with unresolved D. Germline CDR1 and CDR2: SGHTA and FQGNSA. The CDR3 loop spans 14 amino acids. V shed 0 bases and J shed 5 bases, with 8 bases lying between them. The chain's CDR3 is CASSLAGLQNIQYF. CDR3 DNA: TGTGCCAGCAGCTTAGCAGGGTTACAAAACATTCAGTACTTC.

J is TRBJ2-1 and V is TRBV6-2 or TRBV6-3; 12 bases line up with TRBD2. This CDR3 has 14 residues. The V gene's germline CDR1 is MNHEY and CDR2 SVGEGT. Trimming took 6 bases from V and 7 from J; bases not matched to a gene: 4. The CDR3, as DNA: TGTGCCAGCAGGCTAGCGGGGGGGCGGAATGAGCAGTTCTTC. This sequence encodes CASRLAGGRNEQFF.

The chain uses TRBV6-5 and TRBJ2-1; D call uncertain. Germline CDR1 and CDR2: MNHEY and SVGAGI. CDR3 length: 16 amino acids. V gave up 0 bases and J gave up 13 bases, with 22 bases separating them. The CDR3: CASSYSLPPAPETQFF. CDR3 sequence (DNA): TGTGCCAGCAGTTACTCGCTCCCCCCGGCCCCAGAGACCCAGTTCTTC.

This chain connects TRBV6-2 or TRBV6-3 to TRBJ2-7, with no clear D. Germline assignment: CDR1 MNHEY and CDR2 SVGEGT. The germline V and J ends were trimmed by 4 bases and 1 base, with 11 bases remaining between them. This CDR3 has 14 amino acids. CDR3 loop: CASSWTLNSYEQYF. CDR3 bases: TGTGCCAGCAGTTGGACCCTTAATTCCTACGAGCAGTACTTC.

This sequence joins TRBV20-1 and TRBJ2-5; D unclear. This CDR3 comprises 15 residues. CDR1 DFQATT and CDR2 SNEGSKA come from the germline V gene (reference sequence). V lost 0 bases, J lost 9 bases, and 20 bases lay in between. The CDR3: CSARDYRAAPGSQYF. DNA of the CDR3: TGCAGTGCTAGAGATTACCGGGCGGCCCCAGGATCCCAGTACTTC.

CDR3 sequence: CAISETTTGIVRYEQYF. Here the CDR3 DNA reads TGTGCCATCAGTGAAACGACAACAGGAATCGTTAGGTACGAGCAGTACTTC. V usage is TRBV10-3 and J usage is TRBJ2-7, with D tentatively TRBD1 (5 bases). The ends were cut back, 3 bases at V and 4 bases at J, with 22 bases in the middle. Germline V gene sequence: CDR1 ENHRY, CDR2 SYGVKD. The CDR3 is 17 amino acids.

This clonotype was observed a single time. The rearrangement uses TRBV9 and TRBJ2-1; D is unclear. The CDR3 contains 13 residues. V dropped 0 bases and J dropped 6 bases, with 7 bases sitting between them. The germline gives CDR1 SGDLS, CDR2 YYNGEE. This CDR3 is CASSVDLLNEQFF. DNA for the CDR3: TGTGCCAGCAGCGTAGATCTGCTCAATGAGCAGTTCTTC.

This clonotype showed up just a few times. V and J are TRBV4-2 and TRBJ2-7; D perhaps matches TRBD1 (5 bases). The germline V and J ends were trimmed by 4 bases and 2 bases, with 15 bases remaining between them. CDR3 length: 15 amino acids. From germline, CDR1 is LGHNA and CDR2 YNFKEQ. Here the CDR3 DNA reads TGTGCCAGCAGCCGAAACAGGAACCCGACCTACGAGCAGTACTTC. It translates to CASSRNRNPTYEQYF.

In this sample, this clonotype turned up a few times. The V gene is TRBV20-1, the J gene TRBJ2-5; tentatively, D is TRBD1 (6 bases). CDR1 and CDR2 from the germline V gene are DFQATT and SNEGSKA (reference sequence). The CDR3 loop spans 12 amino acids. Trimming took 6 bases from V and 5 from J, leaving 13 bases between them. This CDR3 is CSALQGLETQYF. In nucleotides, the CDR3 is TGCAGTGCGCTACAGGGTCTGGAGACCCAGTACTTC.

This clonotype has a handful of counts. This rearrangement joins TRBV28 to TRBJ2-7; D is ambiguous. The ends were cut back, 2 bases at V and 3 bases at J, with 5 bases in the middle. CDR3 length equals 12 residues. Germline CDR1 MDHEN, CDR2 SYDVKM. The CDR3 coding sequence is TGTGCCAGCAGTTTAATGAACTACGAGCAGTACTTC. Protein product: CASSLMNYEQYF.

CDR3: CASSHLGQGDTGELFF. DNA of the CDR3: TGTGCCAGCAGCCACCTGGGACAGGGGGACACCGGGGAGCTGTTTTTT. The gene calls are TRBV4-2 and TRBJ2-2; 11 nucleotides match TRBD1. V trimming: 3 bases; J trimming: 3 bases; junction bases outside the gene matches: 3. CDR1 and CDR2 (germline): LGHNA, YNFKEQ. This CDR3 region has 16 residues.